This T cell receptor beta chain originates from a study of cytomegalovirus exposure and HLA in healthy donors. Trimming left V 5 bases short and J 2 bases short, with 13 bases between. CDR1 is SEHNR and CDR2 is FQNEAQ in the germline V gene (reference sequence). The CDR3 extends over 15 amino acids. Primers for the PCR totalled 60 Vbeta and 13 Jbeta. This table comes from immunoSEQ multiplex PCR, and its TCRdb copy is limited to in-frame clones, with some not included. This table has about 130,000 clones, around 70% appearing once. The clonotype was recovered from a young man in good health and CMV-seropositive. The J gene is TRBJ1-5, the V gene TRBV7-9, with unresolved D. Sequencing used PBMCs. CDR3 in amino acids: CASSPLGSGNQPQHF. The DNA for the CDR3 is TGTGCCAGCAGCCCCCTCGGTTCCGGCAATCAGCCCCAGCATTTT.